Listed here are 17 T cell receptor beta chains from one sample, sequenced in a study of blood T cell repertoires in COVID-19. The data were produced by immunoSEQ multiplex PCR, yet TCRdb's version contains in-frame clones alone and is incomplete. The repertoire holds some 57,000 clones, with 91% as singletons. Specimen: peripheral blood. The source of these receptors is a man in his fifties or sixties with active COVID-19.

This clone was recorded a few times. Here the CDR3 DNA reads TGTGCCAGTCAAAAGGAAGGGGCCGGGGAGCTGTTTTTT. This translates into CASQKEGAGELFF. The rearrangement joins TRBV2 to TRBJ2-2; tentative D call: TRBD1 (5 bases). Trimming stripped 9 bases from V and 6 bases from J, with 14 bases between. From germline, CDR1 is SNHLY and CDR2 FYNNEI. This CDR3 has 13 residues.

V and J are TRBV5-6 and TRBJ1-6; weak D call: TRBD1 (6 bases). This CDR3 has 17 amino acids. V lost 5 bases, J lost 2 bases, and 17 bases lay in between. Germline lookup yields CDR1 SGHDT and CDR2 YYEEEE. In DNA, the CDR3 is TGTGCCAGCAGGAAGGAACAGGGCGGCACCTATAATTCACCCCTCCACTTT. Protein sequence: CASRKEQGGTYNSPLHF.

V is TRBV19 and J is TRBJ1-2, with 7 bases matching TRBD1. Trimming at V came to 4 bases and at J to 7 bases, leaving 15 bases not matched to a gene. Per germline, CDR1 LNHDA and CDR2 SQIVND (reference sequence). This CDR3 spans 16 amino acids. This CDR3 is CASSTLQGPTYGGYTF. CDR3 nucleotide sequence: TGTGCCAGTAGTACCCTACAGGGGCCGACCTATGGTGGCTACACCTTC.

V usage is TRBV6-5 and J usage is TRBJ1-1; 10 bases fit TRBD1. From germline, CDR1 is MNHEY and CDR2 SVGAGI. After removal of 5 bases from V and 7 bases from J, the junction contained 7 bases not matched to a gene. The CDR3 spans 14 residues. The CDR3: CASSPARDRGEAFF. In DNA form, the CDR3 reads TGTGCCAGCAGTCCCGCCCGGGACAGGGGTGAAGCTTTCTTT.

The gene calls are TRBV28 and TRBJ2-3; weak D call: TRBD1 (5 bases). The CDR3 extends over 17 amino acids. Germline values: CDR1 MDHEN, CDR2 SYDVKM. The V gene lost 6 bases and the J gene lost 2 bases, with 21 bases spanning the gap. The CDR3 nucleotides are TGTGCCAGCAGCCTTCTCAACCTTGGGGCAGTCACAGATACGCAGTATTTT. Protein sequence: CASSLLNLGAVTDTQYF.

The chain employs TRBV28 and TRBJ2-5; 7 nucleotides align to TRBD2. CDR3 size: 15 residues. CDR1 and CDR2 (germline): MDHEN, SYDVKM. V trimming: 3 bases; J trimming: 1 base; junction bases outside the gene matches: 5. CDR3 DNA: TGTGCCAGCAGTTTGTCAAGCGGGGCCCAAGAGACCCAGTACTTC. Amino acid sequence: CASSLSSGAQETQYF.

The chain uses TRBV30 and TRBJ1-1; 7 bases are shared with TRBD1. With 5 bases clipped from V and 1 base from J, the junction kept 4 bases outside the gene matches. Germline V CDR1 and CDR2: GTSNPN, SVGIG (reference sequence). CDR3 length: 13 amino acids. CDR3 nucleotide sequence: TGTGCCTGGGATGACAGGGCGAACACTGAAGCTTTCTTT. This sequence encodes CAWDDRANTEAFF.

This clone was observed once. This chain links TRBV7-2 with TRBJ2-2; TRBD2 matches at 7 bases. The CDR3 loop spans 14 amino acids. The germline gives CDR1 SGHTA, CDR2 FQGNSA. V shed 1 base and J 10 bases; nucleotides not matched to a gene: 6. The CDR3 is CASSLVREWEELFF. CDR3 coding DNA: TGTGCCAGCAGCTTAGTGCGGGAGTGGGAGGAGCTGTTTTTT.

This chain joins TRBV5-1 and TRBJ1-2; 7 bases are shared with TRBD1. V lost 0 bases, J lost 5 bases, and 7 bases stayed unmatched. This CDR3 has 15 residues. The germline V gene has CDR1 SGHRS and CDR2 YFSETQ. CDR3 bases: TGCGCCAGCAGCTTGGAGAGAGGGGGCGGTTATGGCTACACCTTC. Its translation is CASSLERGGGYGYTF.

CDR3: CASSGQGRLAGVPSYEQYF. CDR3 sequence (DNA): TGTGCCAGCAGTGGACAGGGCCGACTAGCGGGGGTACCGTCTTACGAGCAGTACTTC. This sequence joins TRBV2 and TRBJ2-7, with 12 bases lining up with TRBD2. CDR3 length: 19 amino acids. Germline CDR1 reads SNHLY; CDR2 reads FYNNEI. Trimming at V came to 4 bases and at J to 4 bases, leaving 17 bases not matched to a gene.

The chain is built from TRBV28 and TRBJ1-2, with TRBD1 matching over 10 bases. The CDR3 has 14 residues. The junction had 5 bases not matched to a gene; V was cut back by 6 bases and J by 4 bases. Germline CDR1 reads MDHEN; CDR2 reads SYDVKM. CDR3 DNA: TGTGCCAGCAGCTGGGACAGGGGTAGCTATGGCTACACCTTC. It specifies CASSWDRGSYGYTF.

The sample holds one count of this clone. This chain links TRBV25-1 with TRBJ1-3; TRBD1 aligns across 8 bases. With 5 bases clipped from V and 6 bases from J, the junction kept 6 bases outside the gene matches. Germline values: CDR1 MGHDK, CDR2 SYGVNS. The CDR3 contains 14 residues. CDR3 amino acids: CASSMGTGVNTIYF. In DNA form, the CDR3 reads TGTGCCAGCAGTATGGGGACAGGCGTAAACACCATATATTTT.

The CDR3 sequence is CASSSGLAGETQYF. CDR3 DNA: TGTGCCAGCAGTTCGGGACTAGCGGGAGAGACCCAGTACTTC. This sequence joins TRBV27 and TRBJ2-5; TRBD2 aligns across 12 bases. The V gene's germline CDR1 is MNHEY and CDR2 SMNVEV (reference sequence). This CDR3 comprises 14 residues. After removal of 4 bases from V and 4 bases from J, the junction contained 1 base not matched to a gene.

This clone was found a few times. The CDR3 bases are TGCGCCAGCAGCCACCCCTTTGGCAGGGGCGCGGGTTCCACAGATACGCAGTATTTT. It translates to CASSHPFGRGAGSTDTQYF. The rearrangement links TRBV4-1 to TRBJ2-3; D possibly corresponds to TRBD1 (6 bases). Germline CDR1 and CDR2: MGHRA and YSYEKL. The CDR3 consists of 19 residues. Trimming stripped 3 bases from V and 2 bases from J, with 24 bases between.

This chain links TRBV7-2 with TRBJ1-5, with 7 nucleotides matching TRBD1. Trimming at V came to 5 bases and at J to 3 bases, leaving 10 bases not matched to a gene. CDR3 length: 16 residues. Per germline, CDR1 SGHTA and CDR2 FQGNSA. CDR3 amino acids: CASSPRGQATNQPQHF. The CDR3, as DNA: TGTGCCAGCAGCCCACGAGGACAGGCCACCAATCAGCCCCAGCATTTT.

The chain joins TRBV6-5 to TRBJ1-4; D remains ambiguous. The CDR3 sequence is 15 residues long. Germline V gene lookup returns CDR1 MNHEY and CDR2 SVGAGI. V was cut by 4 bases and J by 5 bases, with 14 bases left in between. CDR3 in amino acids: CASSFSERLNEKLFF. CDR3 bases: TGTGCCAGCAGTTTCTCAGAGAGGTTGAATGAAAAACTGTTTTTT.

This clone has only a few counts. The chain is built from TRBV18 and TRBJ1-1, with 7 bases matching TRBD1. In germline, CDR1 is KGHSH, CDR2 LQKENI. The CDR3 runs to 13 residues. Trimming at V came to 6 bases and at J to 1 base, leaving 2 bases not matched to a gene. CDR3 amino acids: CASSGQANTEAFF. The CDR3 DNA sequence: TGTGCCAGCTCCGGACAGGCGAACACTGAAGCTTTCTTT.